Listed here are 16 T cell receptor beta chains from one sample, sequenced in a study of blood T cell repertoires in COVID-19. Sequencing was performed with immunoSEQ multiplex PCR; in TCRdb, only in-frame clones are kept and a portion is missing. Of about 280,000 clones detected, 85% appear once; the ten largest clones hold about 2.5%. Sequenced input: PBMCs or T cells enriched from blood (not recorded which). These receptors came from a woman aged 45-60 years who had recovered from COVID-19.

V usage is TRBV5-8 and J usage is TRBJ2-2; TRBD1 aligns across 7 bases. CDR1 and CDR2 (germline): SGHTS, YDEGEE. The CDR3 contains 17 residues. Losses at the gene ends were 5 bases for V and 6 bases for J; bases not matched to a gene: 16. CDR3 DNA: TGTGCCAGCAGTCGTGTGTACGTGACAGGGACACCCGGGGAGCTGTTTTTT. This encodes CASSRVYVTGTPGELFF.

CDR3 in DNA: TGTGCCAGTTCCCGGGGGGCAAACGGGGAGCTGTTTTTT. Residues: CASSRGANGELFF. The genes are TRBV7-3 and TRBJ2-2; the D gene is possibly TRBD2 (7 bases). Germline V gives CDR1 SGHTA, CDR2 FQGTGA. The V end lost 9 bases, the J end lost 7 bases, and 15 bases lay between the germline ends. The CDR3 spans 13 residues.

The V and J genes are TRBV10-1 and TRBJ2-3; TRBD2 aligns across 9 bases. With 4 bases clipped from V and 2 bases from J, the junction kept 13 bases outside the gene matches. Per germline, CDR1 WNHNN and CDR2 SYGVQD (reference sequence). The CDR3 has 18 residues. CDR3 coding DNA: TGCGCCAGCAGTGGGGATCTAGAGCGGGGGGACGACACAGATACGCAGTATTTT. Its translation is CASSGDLERGDDTDTQYF.

The rearrangement joins TRBV2 to TRBJ2-1; 8 nucleotides line up with TRBD1. There are 16 residues in the CDR3. In germline, CDR1 is SNHLY, CDR2 FYNNEI. V lost 6 bases, J lost 1 base, and 8 bases stayed unmatched. CDR3 region: CASSARQGRSYNEQFF. CDR3 in DNA: TGTGCCAGCAGCGCCCGACAGGGGAGGTCCTACAATGAGCAGTTCTTC. The full variable domain, in which reference TRBV2 and TRBJ2-1 provide the parts outside the CDR3, is EPEVTQTPSHQVTQMGQEVILRCVPISNHLYFYWYRQILGQKVEFLVSFYNNEISEKSEIFDDQFSVERPDGSNFTLKIRSTKLEDSAMYFCASSARQGRSYNEQFFGPGTRLTVL.

This chain joins TRBV2 and TRBJ1-3; D perhaps matches TRBD1 (5 bases). The CDR3 is 15 amino acids. Trimming removed 7 bases from V and 2 bases from J, with 15 bases in between. Germline assignment: CDR1 SNHLY and CDR2 FYNNEI. CDR3 DNA: TGTGCCAGCACTTTAATGGGGGGGGCTGGAAACACCATATATTTT. The encoded protein is CASTLMGGAGNTIYF. Complete variable domain (other parts from reference TRBV2 and TRBJ1-3): EPEVTQTPSHQVTQMGQEVILRCVPISNHLYFYWYRQILGQKVEFLVSFYNNEISEKSEIFDDQFSVERPDGSNFTLKIRSTKLEDSAMYFCASTLMGGAGNTIYFGEGSWLTVV.

The chain combines TRBV19 with TRBJ2-1; the D is unclear. Trimming removed 1 base at V and 8 bases at J, with 3 bases between. Germline V gene lookup returns CDR1 LNHDA and CDR2 SQIVND (reference sequence). The CDR3 totals 11 residues. This CDR3 reads CASSIAYEQFF. CDR3 bases: TGTGCCAGTAGTATAGCCTATGAGCAGTTCTTC.

This chain uses TRBV14 with TRBJ2-3, with TRBD2 as a possible D gene (6 bases). With 3 bases removed from V and 4 bases from J, the gap between germline ends came to 8 bases. The CDR3 spans 13 residues. Germline loops: CDR1 SGHDN, CDR2 FVKESK. In DNA form, the CDR3 reads TGTGCCAGCAGCCAGCTAGCGCCAGATACGCAGTATTTT. Its translation: CASSQLAPDTQYF.

This clone was picked up a small number of times. The rearrangement links TRBV28 to TRBJ1-4, with D possibly matching TRBD1 (6 bases). Germline CDR1 MDHEN, CDR2 SYDVKM. The CDR3 is made up of 15 amino acids. V was shortened by 5 bases and J by 7 bases, with 17 bases between the two germline ends. This chain's CDR3 is CASSLAQGLGEKLFF. The CDR3 DNA reads as TGTGCCAGCAGTCTAGCCCAGGGGCTGGGTGAAAAACTGTTTTTT.

This chain links TRBV10-3 with TRBJ2-1, with 9 nucleotides matching TRBD1. V lost 10 bases and J lost 6; bases outside the gene matches: 10. Germline V gene data show CDR1 as ENHRY and CDR2 as SYGVKD. The CDR3 runs 14 residues. CDR3 in DNA: TGTGCCAACAATCCGGGACAGGGAACCAATGAGCAGTTCTTC. Residues: CANNPGQGTNEQFF.

The chain links TRBV9 to TRBJ2-1, with 9 bases that match TRBD2. Per the germline V gene, CDR1 is SGDLS and CDR2 is YYNGEE. This CDR3 has 14 residues. The J segment lost 7 bases and the V segment lost 2 bases, leaving 4 bases of the junction unmatched. The CDR3 loop reads CASSVSGGVNEQFF. Here the CDR3 DNA reads TGTGCCAGCAGCGTTAGCGGGGGCGTGAATGAGCAGTTCTTC.

The rearrangement links TRBV6-2 or TRBV6-3 to TRBJ2-7; D gene uncertain. Germline V gene lookup returns CDR1 MNHEY and CDR2 SVGEGT. Trimming removed 0 bases from V and 4 bases from J, with 4 bases in between. The CDR3 is 12 residues long. CDR3 in amino acids: CASSYSSYEQYF. The CDR3 DNA reads TGTGCCAGCAGTTACTCGAGTTACGAGCAGTACTTC.

The V and J genes are TRBV3-1 (or the pseudogene TRBV3-2) and TRBJ2-7; D gene ambiguous. The CDR3 extends over 13 amino acids. Germline V lookup: CDR1 LGHDT, CDR2 YNNKEL (reference sequence). V shed 9 bases and J shed 3 bases, with 15 bases lying between them. The CDR3 here is CASRGNPHYEQYF. The DNA of the CDR3 is TGTGCCAGTCGTGGCAACCCTCACTACGAGCAGTACTTC.

This chain links TRBV11-2 with TRBJ2-1, with TRBD1 identical over 7 bases. This CDR3 has 15 residues. Per germline, CDR1 SGHAT and CDR2 FQNNGV. The V segment lost 4 bases and the J segment 3 bases; nucleotides outside the gene matches: 6. CDR3 protein: CASSSTGTVYNEQFF. The CDR3 region has the DNA TGTGCCAGCAGCTCCACCGGGACAGTCTACAATGAGCAGTTCTTC.

This clone was counted a single time. In DNA form, the CDR3 reads TGTGCCAGCAGCGTATTCCCCAGCGGCGTGGCAGATACGCAGTATTTT. Amino acids: CASSVFPSGVADTQYF. V is TRBV9 and J is TRBJ2-3; D is possibly TRBD2 (5 bases). This CDR3 has 16 amino acids. CDR1 is SGDLS and CDR2 is YYNGEE in the germline V gene. Deletions cut 1 base from V and 4 bases from J, with 16 bases between.

The chain is built from TRBV25-1 and TRBJ2-7; 7 bases map to TRBD2. CDR3 length: 14 amino acids. Germline assignment: CDR1 MGHDK and CDR2 SYGVNS. The ends lost 2 bases at V and 1 base at J; junction bases unmatched: 2. The CDR3 region has the DNA TGTGCCAGCAGTGAACTAGCGGCTTCCTACGAGCAGTACTTC. It is translated as CASSELAASYEQYF.

For this clone: The sample contains more than one DNA sequence encoding this CDR3. The chain carries TRBV7-9 and TRBJ1-2; D is uncertain. The CDR3 is 12 amino acids. Per the germline V gene, CDR1 is SEHNR and CDR2 is FQNEAQ (reference sequence). V lost 1 base and J lost 6, with 6 bases in between. In DNA form, the CDR3 reads TGTGCCAGCAGCTTAGGTACGGATGGCTACACCTTC. It codes for CASSLGTDGYTF. The entire variable domain, with the rest obtained from reference TRBV7-9 and TRBJ1-2, is as follows: DTGVSQNPRHKITKRGQNVTFRCDPISEHNRLYWYRQTLGQGPEFLTYFQNEAQLEKSRLLSDRFSAERPKGSFSTLEIQRTEQGDSAMYLCASSLGTDGYTFGSGTRLTVV.